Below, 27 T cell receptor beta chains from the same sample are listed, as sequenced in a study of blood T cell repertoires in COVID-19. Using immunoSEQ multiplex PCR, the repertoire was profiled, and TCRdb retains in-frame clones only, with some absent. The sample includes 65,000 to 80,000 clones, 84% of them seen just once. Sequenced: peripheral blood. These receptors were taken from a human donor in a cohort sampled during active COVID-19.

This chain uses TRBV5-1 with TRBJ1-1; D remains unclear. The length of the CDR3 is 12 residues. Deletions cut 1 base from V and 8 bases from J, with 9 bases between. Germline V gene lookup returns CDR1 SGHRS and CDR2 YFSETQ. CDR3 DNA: TGCGCCAGCAGCTTGCCGGCCGGGGAAGCTTTCTTT. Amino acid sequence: CASSLPAGEAFF.

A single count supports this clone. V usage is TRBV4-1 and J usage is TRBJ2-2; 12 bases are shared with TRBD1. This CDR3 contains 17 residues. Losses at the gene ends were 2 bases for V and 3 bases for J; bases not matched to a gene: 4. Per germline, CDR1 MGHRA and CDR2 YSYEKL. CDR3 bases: TGCGCCAGCAGCCAACCGGGACAGGGGGCGGACACCGGGGAGCTGTTTTTT. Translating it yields CASSQPGQGADTGELFF.

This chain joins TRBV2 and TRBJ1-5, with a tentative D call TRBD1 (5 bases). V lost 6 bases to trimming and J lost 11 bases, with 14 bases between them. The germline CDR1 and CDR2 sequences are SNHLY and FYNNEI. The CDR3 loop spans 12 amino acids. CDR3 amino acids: CASSVQGRAQHF. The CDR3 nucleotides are TGTGCCAGCAGCGTTCAGGGCAGGGCCCAGCATTTT. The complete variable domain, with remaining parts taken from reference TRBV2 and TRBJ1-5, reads EPEVTQTPSHQVTQMGQEVILRCVPISNHLYFYWYRQILGQKVEFLVSFYNNEISEKSEIFDDQFSVERPDGSNFTLKIRSTKLEDSAMYFCASSVQGRAQHFGDGTRLSIL.

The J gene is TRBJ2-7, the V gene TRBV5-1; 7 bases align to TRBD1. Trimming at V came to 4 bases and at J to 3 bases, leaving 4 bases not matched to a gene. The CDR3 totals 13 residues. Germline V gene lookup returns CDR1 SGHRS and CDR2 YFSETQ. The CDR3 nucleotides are TGCGCCAGCAGCCGGACAGGCGACTACGAGCAGTACTTC. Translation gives CASSRTGDYEQYF.

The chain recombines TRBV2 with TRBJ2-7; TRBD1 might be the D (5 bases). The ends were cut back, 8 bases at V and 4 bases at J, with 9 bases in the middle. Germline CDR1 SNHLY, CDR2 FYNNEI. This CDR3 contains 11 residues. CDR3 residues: CASLDSYEQYF. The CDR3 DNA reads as TGTGCCAGCTTAGACAGTTACGAGCAGTACTTC.

Here the CDR3 DNA reads TGTGCCTGGAACGAGGGGGGGAGGAATGAGCAGTTCTTC. The encoded protein is CAWNEGGRNEQFF. The V and J genes are TRBV30 and TRBJ2-1; TRBD2 might be the D (7 bases). CDR3 length: 13 residues. The germline V gene encodes CDR1 GTSNPN and CDR2 SVGIG (reference sequence). Trimming cost V 4 bases and J 7 bases, with 14 bases left between them.

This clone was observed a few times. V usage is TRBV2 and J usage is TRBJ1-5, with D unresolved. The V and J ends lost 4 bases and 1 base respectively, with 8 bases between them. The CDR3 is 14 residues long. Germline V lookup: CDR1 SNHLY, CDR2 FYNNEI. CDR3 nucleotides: TGTGCCAGCAGTGTCGAGGGAAGCAATCAGCCCCAGCATTTT. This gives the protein CASSVEGSNQPQHF.

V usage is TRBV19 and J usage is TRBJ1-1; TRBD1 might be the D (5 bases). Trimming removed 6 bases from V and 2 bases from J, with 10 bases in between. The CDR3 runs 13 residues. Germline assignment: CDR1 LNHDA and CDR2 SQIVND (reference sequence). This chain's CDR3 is CASSRDANTEAFF. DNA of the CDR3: TGTGCCAGTAGCAGGGATGCCAACACTGAAGCTTTCTTT.

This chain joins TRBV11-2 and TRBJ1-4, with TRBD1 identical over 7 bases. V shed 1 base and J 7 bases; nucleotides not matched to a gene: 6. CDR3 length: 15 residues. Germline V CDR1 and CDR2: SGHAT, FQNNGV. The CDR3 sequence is CASSLGRGYGEKLFF. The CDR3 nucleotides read TGTGCCAGCAGCTTAGGCAGGGGGTATGGTGAAAAACTGTTTTTT.

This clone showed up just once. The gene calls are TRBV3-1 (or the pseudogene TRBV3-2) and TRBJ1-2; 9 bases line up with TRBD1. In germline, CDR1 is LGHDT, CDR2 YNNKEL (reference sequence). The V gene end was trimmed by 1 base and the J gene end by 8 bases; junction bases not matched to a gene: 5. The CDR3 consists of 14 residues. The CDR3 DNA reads TGTGCCAGCAGCCAAGGGGGGACAGGGAAAGGCTACACCTTC. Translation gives CASSQGGTGKGYTF.

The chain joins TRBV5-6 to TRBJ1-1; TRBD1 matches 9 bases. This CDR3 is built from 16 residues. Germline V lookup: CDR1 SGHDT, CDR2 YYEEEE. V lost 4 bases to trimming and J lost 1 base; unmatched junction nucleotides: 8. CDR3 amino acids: CASSHGQGLGNTEAFF. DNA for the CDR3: TGTGCCAGCAGCCACGGACAGGGGCTGGGGAACACTGAAGCTTTCTTT. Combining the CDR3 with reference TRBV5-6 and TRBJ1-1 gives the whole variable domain DAGVTQSPTHLIKTRGQQVTLRCSPKSGHDTVSWYQQALGQGPQFIFQYYEEEERQRGNFPDRFSGHQFPNYSSELNVNALLLGDSALYLCASSHGQGLGNTEAFFGQGTRLTVV.

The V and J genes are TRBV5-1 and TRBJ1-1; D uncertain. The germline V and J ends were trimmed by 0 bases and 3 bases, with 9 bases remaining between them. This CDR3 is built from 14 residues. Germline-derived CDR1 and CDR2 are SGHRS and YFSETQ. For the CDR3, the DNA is TGCGCCAGCAGCTTGGGGCCAGAGGACACTGAAGCTTTCTTT. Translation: CASSLGPEDTEAFF.

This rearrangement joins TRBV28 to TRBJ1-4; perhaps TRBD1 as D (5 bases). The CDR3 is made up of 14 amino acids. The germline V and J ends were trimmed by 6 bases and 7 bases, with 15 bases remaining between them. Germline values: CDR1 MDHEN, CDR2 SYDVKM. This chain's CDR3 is CASSPRGGTEKLFF. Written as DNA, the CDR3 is TGTGCCAGCAGCCCTCGTGGAGGGACTGAAAAACTGTTTTTT. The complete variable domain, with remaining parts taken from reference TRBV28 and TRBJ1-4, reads DVKVTQSSRYLVKRTGEKVFLECVQDMDHENMFWYRQDPGLGLRLIYFSYDVKMKEKGDIPEGYSVSREKKERFSLILESASTNQTSMYLCASSPRGGTEKLFFGSGTQLSVL.

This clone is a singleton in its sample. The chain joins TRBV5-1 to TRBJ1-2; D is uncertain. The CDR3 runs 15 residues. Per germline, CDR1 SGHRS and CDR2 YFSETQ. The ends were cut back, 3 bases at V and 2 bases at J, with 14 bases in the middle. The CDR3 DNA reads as TGCGCCAGCAGCTCACAGACCCCTACCAACTATGGCTACACCTTC. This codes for CASSSQTPTNYGYTF.

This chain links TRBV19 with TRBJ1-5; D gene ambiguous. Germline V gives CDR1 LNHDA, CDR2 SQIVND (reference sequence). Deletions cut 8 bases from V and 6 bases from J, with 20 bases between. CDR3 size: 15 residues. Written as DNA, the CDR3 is TGTGCCAGTGTCAGCCCCGGGGTCCCTTTTCAGCCCCAGCATTTT. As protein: CASVSPGVPFQPQHF.

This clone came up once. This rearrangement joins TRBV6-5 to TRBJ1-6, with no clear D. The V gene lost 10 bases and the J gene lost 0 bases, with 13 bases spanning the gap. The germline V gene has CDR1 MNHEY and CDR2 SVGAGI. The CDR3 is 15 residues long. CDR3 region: CATTPENSYNSPLHF. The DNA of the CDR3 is TGTGCCACCACCCCCGAGAACTCCTATAATTCACCCCTCCACTTT.

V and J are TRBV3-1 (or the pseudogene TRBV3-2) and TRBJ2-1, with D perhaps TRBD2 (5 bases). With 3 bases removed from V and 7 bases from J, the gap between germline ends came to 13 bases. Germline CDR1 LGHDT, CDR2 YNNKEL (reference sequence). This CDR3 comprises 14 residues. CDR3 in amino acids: CASSHLEGVNEQFF. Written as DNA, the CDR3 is TGTGCCAGCAGCCACCTCGAGGGTGTAAATGAGCAGTTCTTC.

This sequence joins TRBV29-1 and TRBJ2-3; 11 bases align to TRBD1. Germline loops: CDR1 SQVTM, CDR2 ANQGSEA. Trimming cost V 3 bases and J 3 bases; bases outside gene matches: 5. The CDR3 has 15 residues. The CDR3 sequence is CSVDGTGGGTDTQYF. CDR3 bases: TGCAGCGTTGATGGGACAGGGGGAGGGACAGATACGCAGTATTTT.

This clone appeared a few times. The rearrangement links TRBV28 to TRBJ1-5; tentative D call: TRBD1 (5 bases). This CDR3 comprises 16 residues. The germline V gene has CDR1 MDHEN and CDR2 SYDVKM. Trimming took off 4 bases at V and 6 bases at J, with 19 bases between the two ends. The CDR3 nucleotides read TGTGCCAGCAGTTCCGCGGGGACCCTTGTCAGTCAGCCCCAGCATTTT. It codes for CASSSAGTLVSQPQHF.

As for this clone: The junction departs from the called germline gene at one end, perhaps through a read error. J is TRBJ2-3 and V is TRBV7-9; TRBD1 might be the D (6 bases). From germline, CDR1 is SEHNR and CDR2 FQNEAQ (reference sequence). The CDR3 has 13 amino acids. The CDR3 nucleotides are TGTGCCAGCAGCTTCCGCCATGGGGCAGGGACAAACTTT. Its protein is CASSFRHGAGTNF.

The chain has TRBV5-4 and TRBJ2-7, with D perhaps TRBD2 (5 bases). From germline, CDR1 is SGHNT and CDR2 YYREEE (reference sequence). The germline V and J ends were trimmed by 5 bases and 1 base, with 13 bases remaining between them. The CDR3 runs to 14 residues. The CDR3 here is CASRPTSGSYEQYF. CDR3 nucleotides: TGTGCCAGCAGGCCTACAAGCGGTTCCTACGAGCAGTACTTC.

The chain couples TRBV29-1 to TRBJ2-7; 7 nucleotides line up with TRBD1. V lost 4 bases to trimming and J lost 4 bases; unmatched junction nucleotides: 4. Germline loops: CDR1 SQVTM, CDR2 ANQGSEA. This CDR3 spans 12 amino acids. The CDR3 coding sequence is TGCAGCGTTGGGACAGGTGTGTACGAGCAGTACTTC. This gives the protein CSVGTGVYEQYF.

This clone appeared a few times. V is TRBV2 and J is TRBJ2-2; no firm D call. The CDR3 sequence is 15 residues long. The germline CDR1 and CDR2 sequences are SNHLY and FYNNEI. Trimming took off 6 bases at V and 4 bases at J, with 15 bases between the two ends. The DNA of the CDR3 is TGTGCCAGCAGGCAAACTGCAATGGTCACCGGGGAGCTGTTTTTT. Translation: CASRQTAMVTGELFF.

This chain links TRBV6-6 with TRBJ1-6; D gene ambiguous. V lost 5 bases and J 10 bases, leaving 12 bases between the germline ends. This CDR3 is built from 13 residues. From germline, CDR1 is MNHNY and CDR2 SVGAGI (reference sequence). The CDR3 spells CASSPTGISPLHF. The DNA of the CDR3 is TGTGCCAGCAGTCCTACGGGGATCTCACCCCTCCACTTT.

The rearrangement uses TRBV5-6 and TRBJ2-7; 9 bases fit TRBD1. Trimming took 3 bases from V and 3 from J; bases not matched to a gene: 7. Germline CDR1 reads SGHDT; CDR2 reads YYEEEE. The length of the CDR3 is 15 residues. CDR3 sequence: CASSSGQGIYYEQYF. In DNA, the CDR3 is TGTGCCAGCAGCTCGGGACAGGGAATTTACTACGAGCAGTACTTC.

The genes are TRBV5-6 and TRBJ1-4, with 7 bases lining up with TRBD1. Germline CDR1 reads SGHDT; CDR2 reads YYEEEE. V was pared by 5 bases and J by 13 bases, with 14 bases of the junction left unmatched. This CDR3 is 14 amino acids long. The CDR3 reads CASSLGQSSGGLFF. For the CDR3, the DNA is TGTGCCAGCAGTCTCGGACAGAGCTCAGGGGGACTGTTTTTT.

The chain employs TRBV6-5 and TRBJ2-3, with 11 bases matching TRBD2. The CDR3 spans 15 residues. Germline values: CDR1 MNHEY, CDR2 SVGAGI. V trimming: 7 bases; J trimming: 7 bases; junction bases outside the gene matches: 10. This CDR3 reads CASTRGTSGANTQYF. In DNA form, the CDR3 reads TGTGCCAGCACCAGGGGGACTAGCGGAGCCAATACGCAGTATTTT.